These 31 T cell receptor beta chains were all obtained from the same sample, sequenced in a study of early T cells in non-severe SARS-CoV-2 infection. One entry per CDR3 protein results from TCRdb running MiXCR on the 5' RACE reads. The sample has some 30,000 distinct CDR3 sequences; approximately 5.3% are singletons. The specimen was whole blood. All receptors come from an adult who was a healthcare worker with PCR-confirmed SARS-CoV-2 infection or an uninfected control (not recorded which).

At least ten counts were recorded for this clonotype. This sequence joins TRBV30 and TRBJ2-3; TRBD2 agrees at 8 bases. In germline, CDR1 is GTSNPN, CDR2 SVGIG (reference sequence). The V and J ends lost 6 bases and 0 bases, in that order; junction bases with no gene match: 5. This CDR3 region has 14 residues. CDR3 nucleotides: TGTGCCTGTAGGGCTAGCGGGAGCACAGATACGCAGTATTTT. This gives the protein CACRASGSTDTQYF.

This clonotype came up many times. The chain joins TRBV12-3 or TRBV12-4 to TRBJ1-2; D is ambiguous. CDR3 size: 12 residues. V lost 2 bases, J lost 2 bases, and 3 bases lay in between. CDR3 coding DNA: TGTGCCAGCAGTTTAAGGAACTATGGCTACACCTTC. This codes for CASSLRNYGYTF.

This clonotype was picked up a small number of times. CDR3 residues: CSYAVPPDTQYF. The CDR3 DNA sequence: TGCAGCTACGCCGTCCCACCGGATACGCAGTATTTT. This chain joins TRBV20-1 and TRBJ2-3; D remains ambiguous. Per germline, CDR1 DFQATT and CDR2 SNEGSKA (reference sequence). The CDR3 is made up of 12 amino acids.

This clonotype was seen a handful of times. The chain uses TRBV6-5 and TRBJ2-2; 7 bases agree with TRBD2. Germline V gives CDR1 MNHEY, CDR2 SVGAGI. V was clipped by 7 bases and J by 8 bases; unmatched bases: 10. This CDR3 has 14 residues. The CDR3 sequence: CASNGGVLSGELFF. The CDR3 DNA follows: TGTGCCAGCAATGGGGGGGTACTTTCTGGGGAGCTGTTTTTT.

This clonotype was found many times. The chain has TRBV2 and TRBJ1-2, with D possibly being TRBD1 (5 bases). V shed 0 bases and J shed 4 bases, with 12 bases lying between them. Germline V gene data show CDR1 as SNHLY and CDR2 as FYNNEI. CDR3 length: 15 residues. The CDR3 region is CASSEARGVGYGYTF. The CDR3 coding sequence is TGTGCCAGCAGTGAAGCGCGGGGGGTCGGCTATGGCTACACCTTC.

This clonotype appeared many times. The chain is built from TRBV2 and TRBJ1-2, with 8 bases aligning to TRBD1. Trimming took 5 bases from V and 2 from J; bases not matched to a gene: 10. This CDR3 is 16 amino acids long. Germline loops: CDR1 SNHLY, CDR2 FYNNEI. DNA for the CDR3: TGTGCCAGCAGTCAGACCCTGGACAGGGCGAACTATGGCTACACCTTC. Translated: CASSQTLDRANYGYTF. Drawing the rest from reference TRBV2 and TRBJ1-2, the complete variable domain is EPEVTQTPSHQVTQMGQEVILRCVPISNHLYFYWYRQILGQKVEFLVSFYNNEISEKSEIFDDQFSVERPDGSNFTLKIRSTKLEDSAMYFCASSQTLDRANYGYTFGSGTRLTVV.

The CDR3 sequence is CASSLPNRGPTEAFF. The CDR3 DNA reads as TGTGCCAGCAGTTTACCAAACAGGGGGCCTACTGAAGCTTTCTTT. The chain uses TRBV28 and TRBJ1-1; TRBD1 matches at 9 bases. Germline CDR1 is MDHEN and CDR2 is SYDVKM. This CDR3 has 15 residues. The junction had 6 bases not matched to a gene; V was cut back by 2 bases and J by 5 bases.

The chain combines TRBV20-1 with TRBJ1-5; no definite D call. The germline CDR1 and CDR2 sequences are DFQATT and SNEGSKA (reference sequence). V lost 3 bases and J lost 0, with 6 bases in between. The CDR3 has 13 amino acids. The CDR3 DNA sequence: TGCAGTGCTAGCGATTCTAGCAATCAGCCCCAGCATTTT. Translation gives CSASDSSNQPQHF.

The chain couples TRBV28 to TRBJ2-7, with 9 bases lining up with TRBD2. This CDR3 comprises 13 residues. V was clipped by 6 bases and J by 7 bases; unmatched bases: 7. Looked up from germline, CDR1 is MDHEN and CDR2 is SYDVKM. This CDR3 is CASRGVAGDEQYF. CDR3 sequence (DNA): TGTGCCAGCAGGGGGGTAGCGGGAGATGAGCAGTACTTC.

At least ten counts were recorded for this clonotype. V gene TRBV24-1 combines with J gene TRBJ2-7; no definite D call. The CDR3 runs 10 residues. The V and J ends lost 10 bases and 1 base respectively, with 4 bases between them. Germline V gene data show CDR1 as KGHDR and CDR2 as SFDVKD. The CDR3 DNA reads as TGTGCCACTGGGTCCTACGAGCAGTACTTC. Its translation is CATGSYEQYF.

The V and J genes are TRBV12-3 or TRBV12-4 and TRBJ2-1; D perhaps matches TRBD1 (5 bases). V was trimmed by 5 bases and J by 10 bases, leaving 12 bases between them. The CDR3 spans 12 residues. CDR3 amino acids: CASSPLQVEQFF. CDR3 sequence (DNA): TGTGCCAGCAGTCCCTTACAGGTCGAGCAGTTCTTC.

This clonotype was seen repeatedly, ten times or more. The chain combines TRBV3-1 with TRBJ2-4, with 12 bases identical to TRBD1. CDR1 and CDR2 from the germline V gene are LGHDT and YNNKEL (reference sequence). V shed 7 bases and J 3 bases; nucleotides not matched to a gene: 13. There are 18 residues in the CDR3. The CDR3 region is CASTLSGTGGSDKNIQYF. DNA for the CDR3: TGTGCCAGCACCCTCTCCGGGACAGGGGGCTCCGACAAAAACATTCAGTACTTC.

This clonotype was seen ten or more times. The V and J genes are TRBV24-1 and TRBJ2-7, with D perhaps matching TRBD2 (7 bases). Trimming took 4 bases from V and 3 from J, leaving 15 bases between them. The CDR3 extends over 15 amino acids. Germline V gene lookup returns CDR1 KGHDR and CDR2 SFDVKD. CDR3 amino acids: CATSDSAGALYEQYF. In DNA, the CDR3 is TGTGCCACCAGTGACTCGGCGGGGGCCCTCTACGAGCAGTACTTC.

This clonotype turned up a few times. The chain combines TRBV7-2 with TRBJ2-3; the D call may be TRBD1 or TRBD2 (5 bases each). The V and J ends lost 10 bases and 1 base respectively, with 18 bases between them. This CDR3 is built from 15 residues. The germline gives CDR1 SGHTA, CDR2 FQGNSA. The CDR3, as DNA: TGTGCCATCTCGCGGGCCGGGGCTGGCACAGATACGCAGTATTTT. Translation gives CAISRAGAGTDTQYF.

Sample share makes this clonotype medium-sized. The rearrangement joins TRBV6-4 to TRBJ2-3; 10 positions agree with TRBD1. The germline V gene encodes CDR1 MRHNA and CDR2 SNTAGT. V shed 5 bases, J shed 3 bases, and the junction held 5 bases outside the gene matches. The CDR3 loop spans 15 amino acids. CDR3 loop: CASSRTGGTTDTQYF. CDR3 nucleotide sequence: TGTGCCAGCAGTCGGACAGGGGGGACAACAGATACGCAGTATTTT.

This clonotype was counted at least ten times. The chain combines TRBV4-2 with TRBJ1-1, with D unclear. Germline V gives CDR1 LGHNA, CDR2 YNFKEQ. CDR3 size: 15 residues. V was cut by 1 base and J by 1 base, with 10 bases left in between. DNA for the CDR3: TGTGCCAGCAGCCAAGTGGATCGTCCGAACACTGAAGCTTTCTTT. It codes for CASSQVDRPNTEAFF.

This chain connects TRBV20-1 to TRBJ2-7, with TRBD2 matching 7 bases. In germline, CDR1 is DFQATT, CDR2 SNEGSKA (reference sequence). V dropped 1 base and J dropped 5; count of bases not matched to a gene: 5. This CDR3 contains 13 residues. The CDR3 loop reads CSARVGTKDEQYF. Written as DNA, the CDR3 is TGCAGTGCTAGAGTAGGGACTAAGGACGAGCAGTACTTC.

This clonotype was observed many times. The rearrangement uses TRBV5-1 and TRBJ1-1; D gene ambiguous. In germline, CDR1 is SGHRS, CDR2 YFSETQ. This CDR3 spans 14 amino acids. The V gene lost 2 bases and the J gene lost 4 bases, with 12 bases spanning the gap. This CDR3 is CASSFLGISTEAFF. CDR3 coding DNA: TGCGCCAGCAGCTTCTTGGGAATAAGCACTGAAGCTTTCTTT.

This clonotype occurred a few times. The rearrangement joins TRBV3-1 to TRBJ2-7; tentatively, D is TRBD1 (5 bases). This CDR3 has 13 amino acids. Germline values: CDR1 LGHDT, CDR2 YNNKEL (reference sequence). The V and J ends lost 7 bases and 6 bases respectively, with 16 bases between them. This CDR3 reads CASTTSPGLEQYF. The CDR3 DNA reads TGTGCCAGCACCACAAGCCCAGGGCTCGAGCAGTACTTC.

At least ten counts were recorded for this clonotype. The rearrangement joins TRBV7-3 to TRBJ2-5; D is perhaps TRBD1 (5 bases). V dropped 4 bases and J dropped 9 bases, with 15 bases sitting between them. Germline CDR1 is SGHTA and CDR2 is FQGTGA. The CDR3 totals 13 residues. The CDR3 nucleotides read TGTGCCAGCAGCTCCGGAATCATAGGGGCCCAGTACTTC. Translating it yields CASSSGIIGAQYF. Drawing the rest from reference TRBV7-3 and TRBJ2-5, the complete variable domain is GAGVSQTPSNKVTEKGKYVELRCDPISGHTALYWYRQSLGQGPEFLIYFQGTGAADDSGLPNDRFFAVRPEGSVSTLKIQRTERGDSAVYLCASSSGIIGAQYFGPGTRLLVL.

The genes are TRBV5-1 and TRBJ2-5, with 8 positions matching TRBD2. CDR1 is SGHRS and CDR2 is YFSETQ in the germline V gene. The CDR3 sequence is 16 residues long. J was trimmed by 4 bases and V by 4 bases; bases with no gene match: 12. As DNA, the CDR3 is TGCGCCAGCAGCAACGAGCGGGAGAGTTACCGAGAGACCCAGTACTTC. This gives the protein CASSNERESYRETQYF.

This clonotype was counted ten times or more. CDR3 nucleotides: TGTGCCAGCAGCTGGACTAGCGGGAGAGTAACCGGGGAGCTGTTTTTT. It encodes CASSWTSGRVTGELFF. The chain combines TRBV4-2 with TRBJ2-2, with 13 bases identical to TRBD2. Germline V gives CDR1 LGHNA, CDR2 YNFKEQ. The CDR3 totals 16 residues. With V trimmed by 5 bases and J by 5 bases, 5 bases remained unmatched.

Many counts were recorded for this clonotype. The rearrangement uses TRBV24-1 and TRBJ2-3; 10 bases map to TRBD2. Unmatched junction bases numbered 8, after V lost 4 bases and J lost 2 bases. This CDR3 has 17 residues. The V gene's germline CDR1 is KGHDR and CDR2 SFDVKD. The CDR3 DNA sequence: TGTGCCACCAGTGACTCGGGACTAGCGTTTACCACAGATACGCAGTATTTT. Translation gives CATSDSGLAFTTDTQYF.

This chain links TRBV9 with TRBJ2-5, with TRBD2 matching over 10 bases. This CDR3 spans 18 amino acids. Trimming cost V 2 bases and J 5 bases; bases outside gene matches: 15. Germline assignment: CDR1 SGDLS and CDR2 YYNGEE. CDR3 loop: CASSVGPLPSGSTETQYF. DNA of the CDR3: TGTGCCAGCAGCGTTGGACCCCTCCCTAGCGGGAGTACCGAGACCCAGTACTTC.

This clonotype was counted many times. This chain joins TRBV18 and TRBJ1-1; no definite D call. Trimming stripped 2 bases from V and 3 bases from J, with 7 bases between. The CDR3 runs 13 residues. CDR1 KGHSH and CDR2 LQKENI come from the germline V gene. The CDR3, as DNA: TGTGCCAGCTCACCAGGGGTTTACACTGAAGCTTTCTTT. Its protein product is CASSPGVYTEAFF.

This clonotype was found many times. The chain employs TRBV6-2 or TRBV6-3 and TRBJ2-1; 8 bases agree with TRBD2. V lost 6 bases to trimming and J lost 0 bases; unmatched junction nucleotides: 4. In germline, CDR1 is MNHEY, CDR2 SVGEGT. CDR3 length: 15 residues. DNA for the CDR3: TGTGCCAGCAGACTACTAGCGGACTCCTACAATGAGCAGTTCTTC. Translated: CASRLLADSYNEQFF.

This clonotype showed up many times. This sequence joins TRBV20-1 and TRBJ1-5; 10 bases align to TRBD1. This CDR3 region has 15 residues. From germline, CDR1 is DFQATT and CDR2 SNEGSKA (reference sequence). J was trimmed by 4 bases and V by 6 bases; bases with no gene match: 9. CDR3 loop: CSAGKGGQGNQPQHF. The CDR3 DNA reads TGCAGTGCCGGGAAAGGGGGACAGGGGAATCAGCCCCAGCATTTT.

The chain links TRBV7-9 to TRBJ1-2; maybe TRBD1 (6 bases). Germline V gene lookup returns CDR1 SEHNR and CDR2 FQNEAQ (reference sequence). V was pared by 0 bases and J by 4 bases, with 15 bases between. The CDR3 loop spans 16 amino acids. As DNA, the CDR3 is TGTGCCAGCAGCTTAGCGGACTCGGACAGTGTCTATGGCTACACCTTC. Protein sequence: CASSLADSDSVYGYTF.

This clonotype was counted at least ten times. The genes are TRBV2 and TRBJ1-5; no firm D call. The germline gives CDR1 SNHLY, CDR2 FYNNEI. The V end was cut by 7 bases, the J end by 1 base, with 14 bases between. This CDR3 comprises 15 residues. The CDR3 loop reads CASTEGRVSNQPQHF. The CDR3 nucleotides are TGTGCCAGCACGGAGGGAAGGGTAAGCAATCAGCCCCAGCATTTT.

This clonotype was found many times. The CDR3 bases are TGTGCCAGTAGTATTTACCCGGGACAGGGTCATCAGCCCCAGCATTTT. The encoded protein is CASSIYPGQGHQPQHF. The chain uses TRBV19 and TRBJ1-5, with TRBD1 matching 9 bases. This CDR3 has 16 residues. Germline values: CDR1 LNHDA, CDR2 SQIVND (reference sequence). The trim removed 3 bases at V and 5 bases at J, leaving 8 bases unmatched.

The table lists this clonotype with many counts. V gene TRBV12-3 or TRBV12-4 combines with J gene TRBJ1-2; TRBD1 matches at 7 bases. Losses at the gene ends were 2 bases for V and 4 bases for J; bases not matched to a gene: 4. The CDR3 covers 14 residues. CDR3 DNA sequence: TGTGCCAGCAGTTTAAATACAGGGGCCTATGGCTACACCTTC. This codes for CASSLNTGAYGYTF.